The rows below give T cell receptor beta chains drawn from one sample of a study of blood T cell repertoires in COVID-19. Data came from immunoSEQ multiplex PCR; TCRdb stores just in-frame clones and leaves some out. The sample holds roughly 150,000 clones, around 85% seen once. Source material: PBMCs or T cells enriched from blood (not recorded which). The receptor set was obtained from a woman aged 40 to 55 with acute COVID-19. Each CDR3 is given with its conserved first and last residue. D genes are given only for firm matches.

>TRBJ2-3|TRBV27|TRBD2
CASRVGLAGVLDTQYF
TGTGCCAGCAGAGTCGGACTAGCGGGAGTATTAGATACGCAGTATTTT
>TRBJ1-5|TRBV5-5|-
CASSPLGQLNQPQHF
TGTGCCAGCAGCCCTCTAGGACAGCTAAATCAGCCCCAGCATTTT
>TRBJ1-2|TRBV7-9|-
CASSLPTNYGYTF
TGTGCCAGCAGCTTACCGACGAACTACGGCTACACCTTC
>TRBJ2-5|TRBV6-4|TRBD2
CASSGGLAASGETQYF
TGTGCCAGCAGTGGCGGACTAGCGGCCTCCGGGGAGACCCAGTACTTC
>TRBJ1-1|TRBV7-8|-
CASSSPGGVTNTEAFF
TGTGCCAGCAGCTCACCTGGAGGGGTTACGAACACTGAAGCTTTCTTT
>TRBJ2-3|TRBV7-2|TRBD2
CASSPSGTSGRPQYF
TGTGCCAGCAGCCCTTCCGGGACTAGCGGGAGGCCGCAGTATTTT
>TRBJ2-1|TRBV27|-
CASSSPLGGGSSYNEQFF
TGTGCCAGCAGTTCGCCCCTTGGGGGCGGGAGTTCCTACAATGAGCAGTTCTTC
>TRBJ2-7|TRBV11-2|-
CASSLDGNRAYEQYF
TGTGCCAGCAGCTTAGATGGTAACAGAGCCTACGAGCAGTACTTC
>TRBJ2-7|TRBV5-1|-
CASSLDILGGEQYF
TGCGCCAGCAGCTTGGACATACTCGGGGGCGAGCAGTACTTC
>TRBJ2-1|TRBV10-3|-
CAIGGTDYNEQFF
TGTGCCATCGGCGGGACCGACTACAATGAGCAGTTCTTC
>TRBJ1-2|TRBV7-2|-
CASSLDEGNYGYTF
TGTGCCAGCAGCTTAGATGAGGGAAACTATGGCTACACCTTC
>TRBJ2-1|TRBV29-1|-
CSVETGSEQFF
TGCAGCGTTGAAACAGGGTCTGAGCAGTTCTTC
>TRBJ1-2|TRBV27|-
CASSFLLQGVNYGYTF
TGTGCCAGCAGTTTTCTCCTACAGGGAGTGAACTATGGCTACACCTTC
>TRBJ1-6|TRBV5-6|-
CASSSLRNSPLHF
TGTGCCAGCAGCTCTTTACGGAATTCACCCCTCCACTTT